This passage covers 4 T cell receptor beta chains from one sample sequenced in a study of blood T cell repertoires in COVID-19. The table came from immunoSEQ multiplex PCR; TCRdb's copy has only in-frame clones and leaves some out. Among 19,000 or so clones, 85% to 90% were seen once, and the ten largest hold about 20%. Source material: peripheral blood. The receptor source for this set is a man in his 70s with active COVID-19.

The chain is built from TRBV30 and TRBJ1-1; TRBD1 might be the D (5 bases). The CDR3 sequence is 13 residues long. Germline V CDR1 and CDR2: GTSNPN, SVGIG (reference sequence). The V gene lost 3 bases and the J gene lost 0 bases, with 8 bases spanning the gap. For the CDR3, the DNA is TGTGCCTGGAGGGGGGACTTGAACACTGAAGCTTTCTTT. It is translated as CAWRGDLNTEAFF.

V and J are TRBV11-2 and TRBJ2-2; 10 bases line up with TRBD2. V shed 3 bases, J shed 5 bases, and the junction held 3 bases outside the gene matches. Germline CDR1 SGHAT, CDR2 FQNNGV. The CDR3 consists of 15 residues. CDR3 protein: CASSFPGLATGELFF. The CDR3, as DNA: TGTGCCAGCAGCTTCCCGGGACTAGCGACCGGGGAGCTGTTTTTT.

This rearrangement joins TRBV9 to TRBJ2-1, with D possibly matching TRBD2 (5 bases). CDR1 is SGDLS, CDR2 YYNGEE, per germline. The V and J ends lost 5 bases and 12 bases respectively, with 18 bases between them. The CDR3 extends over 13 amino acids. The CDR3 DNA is TGTGCCAGCAGTCCCGCCCCCCTAGAGGGGCAGTTCTTC. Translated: CASSPAPLEGQFF.

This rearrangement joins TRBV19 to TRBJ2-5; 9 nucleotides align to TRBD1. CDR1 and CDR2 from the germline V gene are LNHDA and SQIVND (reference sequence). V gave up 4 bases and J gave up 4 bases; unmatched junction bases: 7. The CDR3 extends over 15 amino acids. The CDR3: CASSTPGQGRETQYF. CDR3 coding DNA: TGTGCCAGTAGTACCCCGGGACAGGGCAGAGAGACCCAGTACTTC.